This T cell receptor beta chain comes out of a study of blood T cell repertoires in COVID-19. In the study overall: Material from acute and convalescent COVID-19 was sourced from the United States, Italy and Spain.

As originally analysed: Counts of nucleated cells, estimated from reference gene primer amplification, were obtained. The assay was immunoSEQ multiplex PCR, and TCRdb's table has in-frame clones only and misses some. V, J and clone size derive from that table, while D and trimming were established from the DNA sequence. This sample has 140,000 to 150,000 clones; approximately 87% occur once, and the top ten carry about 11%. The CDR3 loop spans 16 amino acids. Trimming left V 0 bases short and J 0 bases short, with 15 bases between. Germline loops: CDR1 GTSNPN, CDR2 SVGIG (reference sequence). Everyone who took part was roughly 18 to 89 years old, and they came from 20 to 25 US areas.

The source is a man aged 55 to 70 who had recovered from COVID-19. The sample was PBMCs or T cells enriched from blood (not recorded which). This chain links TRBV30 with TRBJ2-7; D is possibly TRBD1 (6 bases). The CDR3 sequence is CAWSVGGSYYSYEQYF. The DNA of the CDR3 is TGTGCCTGGAGTGTAGGGGGAAGCTATTACTCCTACGAGCAGTACTTC.